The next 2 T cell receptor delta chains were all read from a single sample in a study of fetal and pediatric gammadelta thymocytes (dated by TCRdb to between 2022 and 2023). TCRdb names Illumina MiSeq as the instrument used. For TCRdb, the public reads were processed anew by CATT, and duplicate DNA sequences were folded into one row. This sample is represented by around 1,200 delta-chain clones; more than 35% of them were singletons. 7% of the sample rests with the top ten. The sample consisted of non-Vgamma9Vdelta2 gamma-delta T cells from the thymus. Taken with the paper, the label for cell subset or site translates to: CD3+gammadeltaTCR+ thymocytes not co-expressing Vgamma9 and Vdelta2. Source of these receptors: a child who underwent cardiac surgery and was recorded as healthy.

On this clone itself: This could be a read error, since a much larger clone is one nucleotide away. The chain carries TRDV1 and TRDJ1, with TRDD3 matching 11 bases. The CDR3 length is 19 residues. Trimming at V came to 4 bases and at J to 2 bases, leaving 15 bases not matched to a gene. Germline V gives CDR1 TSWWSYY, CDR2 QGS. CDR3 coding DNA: TGTGCTCTTGGGGGCCACGGGGTATACTGGGGGATAGGTACCGATAAACTCATCTTT. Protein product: CALGGHGVYWGIGTDKLIF.

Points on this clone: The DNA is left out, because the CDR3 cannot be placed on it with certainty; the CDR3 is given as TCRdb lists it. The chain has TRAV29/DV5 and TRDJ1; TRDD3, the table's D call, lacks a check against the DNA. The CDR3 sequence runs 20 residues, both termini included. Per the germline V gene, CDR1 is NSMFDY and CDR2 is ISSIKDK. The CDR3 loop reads CSVLLCSKREGGNLTDKLIF.